Listed below are T cell receptor beta chains from one sample, sequenced in a study of T-cell reconstitution after alpha-beta-depleted transplantation in children. TCRdb re-derived calls from the PCR reads in MiXCR, one entry per CDR3 protein. The sample carries approximately 520,000 distinct CDR3 sequences, 11% recorded once. This specimen consisted of PBMCs, mostly from graft donor cells, obtained 180 days after TCRalphabeta/CD19-depleted stem cell transplant. These TCRs come from a female patient under 10 years old who had a stem cell transplant for aplastic anemia, so the T cells may come from the graft donor. CDR3s include the opening cysteine and the closing phenylalanine or tryptophan. Fields, in order: clone size, V gene, J gene, D gene, CDR3 DNA, CDR3 protein. The D gene is left open where the match is weak. Not every row has a clone size; where given, it reads once, few, many or a size class.

-	TRBV12-3/TRBV12-4	TRBJ1-5	TRBD1	TGTGCCAGTAGGGGACAGGGCTTCAATCAGCCCCAGCATTTT	CASRGQGFNQPQHF
few	TRBV5-6	TRBJ2-2	TRBD1	TGTGCCAGCAGTGTCGGGGGACAGGGGGTTTTCCCCGGGGAGCTGTTTTTT	CASSVGGQGVFPGELFF
many	TRBV7-6	TRBJ2-7	TRBD1	TGTGCCAGCAGCTTTGGGACAGGGAACTACGAGCAGTACTTC	CASSFGTGNYEQYF
-	TRBV11-2	TRBJ1-1	TRBD1	TGTGCCAGCAGCTTAAGGGGACAGGCTTTTGCGGGGAACACTGAAGCTTTCTTT	CASSLRGQAFAGNTEAFF
-	TRBV20-1	TRBJ2-1	TRBD2	TGCAGTGCAATAGCGGGAGGGACCTACACTGAGCAGTTCTTC	CSAIAGGTYTEQFF
few	TRBV15	TRBJ1-2	-	TGTGCCACCAGCAGAGCGACAGGCTATGGCTACACCTTC	CATSRATGYGYTF
-	TRBV7-6	TRBJ2-7	-	TGTGCCAGCAGCTTAGAACAAAGCTACGAGCAGTACTTC	CASSLEQSYEQYF
few	TRBV12-3/TRBV12-4	TRBJ1-1	-	TGTGCCAGCAGTTTTCTACAGAACACTGAAGCTTTCTTT	CASSFLQNTEAFF
-	TRBV7-6	TRBJ1-4	-	TGTGCCAGCAGCTTAGTTAGGGGAATTGCTGAAAAACTGTTTTTT	CASSLVRGIAEKLFF
-	TRBV7-9	TRBJ2-7	TRBD2	TGTGCCAGCAGCTTAGCCGGGACTAGCGGGAGGGCCTACGAGCAGTACTTC	CASSLAGTSGRAYEQYF
-	TRBV30	TRBJ2-2	-	TGTGCCTGGAGTAAGGTACAGACCGGGGAGCTGTTTTTT	CAWSKVQTGELFF
many	TRBV29-1	TRBJ2-5	TRBD1	TGCAGCGTGCCCAGAGGGGGCGGGGAGACCCAGTACTTC	CSVPRGGGETQYF
-	TRBV6-1	TRBJ2-6	-	TGTGCCAGCAGTGGAGGTACGAGCTCTGGGGCCAACGGCCTGACTTTC	CASSGGTSSGANGLTF
-	TRBV7-8	TRBJ2-7	-	TGTGCCAGCGGTTGGCGCTACGAGCAGTACTTC	CASGWRYEQYF
few	TRBV5-1	TRBJ2-3	TRBD2	TGCGCCAGCAGATTTAGCGGGGCTAGCACAGATACGCAGTATTTT	CASRFSGASTDTQYF
few	TRBV4-2	TRBJ2-1	-	TGTGCCAGCAGCCACCGGGACAATGAGCAGTTCTTC	CASSHRDNEQFF
few	TRBV7-9	TRBJ1-2	-	TGTGCCAGCAGCACCCGGACAACCTATGGCTACACCTTC	CASSTRTTYGYTF
-	TRBV6-1	TRBJ1-3	-	TGTGCCAGCAGTCTAGGGCGCTCTGGAAACACCATATATTTT	CASSLGRSGNTIYF
many	TRBV28	TRBJ2-2	TRBD2	TGTGCCAGCAGCTTCGGGACTAGCGGGACCGGGGAGCTGTTTTTT	CASSFGTSGTGELFF
many	TRBV20-1	TRBJ2-2	TRBD2	TGCAGTGCTAGAGATGGTGTGTGGCGGGAGGGATTCACCGGGGAGCTGTTTTTT	CSARDGVWREGFTGELFF
-	TRBV20-1	TRBJ1-5	-	TGCAGTGGCAGGGAGGGGAGCAATCAGCCCCAGCATTTT	CSGREGSNQPQHF
many	TRBV4-3	TRBJ2-3	-	TGCGCCAGCAGTCAAGATTCTTTGGCTGGACCTAGCACAGATACGCAGTATTTT	CASSQDSLAGPSTDTQYF
-	TRBV7-2	TRBJ1-1	-	TGTGCCAGCAGCCGCCGGGGGGGGTGGAACACTGAAGCTTTCTTT	CASSRRGGWNTEAFF
-	TRBV6-1	TRBJ2-5	TRBD1	TGTGCCGGCAGCCCCGGGACAGGCACACAAGAGACCCAGTACTTC	CAGSPGTGTQETQYF
-	TRBV4-3	TRBJ2-3	TRBD2	TGCGCCAGCAGCCAAGAATCTAGCGGGAGATGGGGCACAGATACGCAGTATTTT	CASSQESSGRWGTDTQYF
-	TRBV12-5	TRBJ1-5	-	TGTGCTAGTGGTTTGTGGGAACAGGTTTATCAGCCCCAGCATTTT	CASGLWEQVYQPQHF
-	TRBV12-3/TRBV12-4	TRBJ1-1	TRBD1	TGTGCCAGCAGCGGTAACAGGGGGAACACTGAAGCTTTCTTT	CASSGNRGNTEAFF
-	TRBV12-3/TRBV12-4	TRBJ1-6	-	TGTGCCAGCAGGGGGAACAGGGCCAGCTCCTATAATTCACCCCTCCACTTT	CASRGNRASSYNSPLHF
-	TRBV7-2	TRBJ2-1	TRBD2	TGTGCCAGCCGGTGGGCCCGGGTTAGCGGGAGAAATGAGCAGTTCTTC	CASRWARVSGRNEQFF
-	TRBV9	TRBJ1-1	-	TGTGCCAGCAGCGCCGGAGAGGAAAACACTGAAGCTTTCTTT	CASSAGEENTEAFF
many	TRBV7-2	TRBJ1-5	TRBD1	TGTGCCAGCAGCCACGGTGACAGGGACAATCAGCCCCAGCATTTT	CASSHGDRDNQPQHF
many	TRBV7-2	TRBJ2-3	-	TGTGCCAGCAGCTTAGCGTACCTAGCGTTACGTAGCACAGATACGCAGTATTTT	CASSLAYLALRSTDTQYF
-	TRBV19	TRBJ2-3	-	TGTGCCAGTAAGGACGGGAGCGGGTCAGATACGCAGTATTTT	CASKDGSGSDTQYF
-	TRBV6-2/TRBV6-3	TRBJ2-1	TRBD2	TGTGCCAGCTTAACCTCGAGCGGGAGATGGTTCTTC	CASLTSSGRWFF
-	TRBV18	TRBJ1-5	-	TGTGCCAGCTCACCGCTGACAAGGGGACAACCCCAGCATTTT	CASSPLTRGQPQHF
-	TRBV20-1	TRBJ2-2	TRBD2	TGCAGTGCTTCACCAATAGCGGGAATGACCGGGGAGCTGTTTTTT	CSASPIAGMTGELFF
few	TRBV25-1	TRBJ1-1	-	TGTGCCAGCAGTGAATGGCCAGAGCTCAACACTGAAGCTTTCTTT	CASSEWPELNTEAFF
many	TRBV10-3	TRBJ2-7	-	TGTGCCATCAGGCGCTCGGGGCTGGAGTACGAGCAGTACTTC	CAIRRSGLEYEQYF
-	TRBV4-2	TRBJ2-5	-	TGTGCCAGCAGCCAAGTCGGTGGGTTACAAGAGACCCAGTACTTC	CASSQVGGLQETQYF
few	TRBV20-1	TRBJ1-4	-	TGCAGTGCTAGCCAAGGGAAGGCAGAAAAACTGTTTTTT	CSASQGKAEKLFF
-	TRBV20-1	TRBJ2-6	-	TGCAGTGCTAGAGCCCAGGGTAGCTCTGGGGCCAACGTCCTGACTTTC	CSARAQGSSGANVLTF
-	TRBV6-2/TRBV6-3	TRBJ2-2	-	TGTGCCAGCAGTTCTCCGGAGGGCCGGACCGGGGAGCTGTTTTTT	CASSSPEGRTGELFF
many	TRBV6-1	TRBJ2-5	TRBD1	TGTGCCAGCAGCAACCGGGACAGGGGTCAAGAGACCCAGTACTTC	CASSNRDRGQETQYF
few	TRBV3-1	TRBJ2-1	-	TGTGCCAGCAGCCAAGCTGACTACAATGAGCAGTTCTTC	CASSQADYNEQFF
-	TRBV6-5	TRBJ2-1	-	TGTGCCAGCAGTTACTTGTGGGGAGCGGCCAATGAGCAGTTCTTC	CASSYLWGAANEQFF
-	TRBV7-2	TRBJ1-1	-	TGTGCCAGCAGCTTACTCCGGGACGCCCACGAAGCTTTCTTT	CASSLLRDAHEAFF
few	TRBV4-3	TRBJ1-4	-	TGCGCCAGCAGCCAAGGAGCGGTTGCAACTAATGAAAAACTGTTTTTT	CASSQGAVATNEKLFF